This TCR beta chain comes out of a study of T cell responses to AZD1222 COVID-19 vaccine. With regard to this clone: Its antigen is as yet unknown.

With V trimmed by 4 bases and J by 4 bases, 15 bases remained unmatched. The CDR3 spans 20 residues. Germline loops: CDR1 SGDLS, CDR2 YYNGEE. This table comes from immunoSEQ multiplex PCR, and its TCRdb copy is limited to in-frame clones, with some not included. The sample has fewer than 200,000 clones, 92% seen once. Points from the study as a whole: Baseline serology detected seropositivity in only six AZD1222 recipients. Repertoire collection took place solely once the T cell response had peaked. A mostly white British donor set with more females was recruited, and clonal diversity was possibly underestimated.

The J gene is TRBJ2-3, the V gene TRBV9; 16 bases are shared with TRBD2. This sequence originates from an adult in good health. The sequenced sample was peripheral blood, obtained on day 0 of MenACWY control vaccination. DNA for the CDR3: TGTGCCAGCAGCTCAGTGGTGGGACTAGCGGGAGGGGGGAACGCAGATACGCAGTATTTT. Its translation is CASSSVVGLAGGGNADTQYF.